Listed here is a single T cell receptor beta chain. As yet, its antigen is unknown. This record belongs to a study of cytomegalovirus exposure and HLA in healthy donors. The study, taken as a whole, reports: Confirmation in vitro established that three CMV-associated chains were specific for CMV antigens. Indistinguishable V segments, including TRBV6-2 and TRBV6-3, were excluded. In a later analysis, an Asian-associated ancestry cluster reportedly showed fewer N-insertions than the approximately 640-donor mean. Investigators reported 164 TCR beta chains as tied to cytomegalovirus.

From germline, CDR1 is GTSNPN and CDR2 SVGIG (reference sequence). This CDR3 has 14 amino acids. V was trimmed by 4 bases and J by 0 bases, leaving 9 bases between them. PCR primers comprised 60 Vbeta and 13 Jbeta primers. Sequenced by immunoSEQ multiplex PCR; TCRdb stores in-frame clones only, minus some. The sample carries around 160,000 clones, roughly 80% recorded once. The sequence derives from a man aged 35 to 55 in good health and CMV-seropositive. The genes are TRBV30 and TRBJ2-2; no definite D call. Input material: PBMCs. The CDR3 protein is CAWTRYANTGELFF. The CDR3 nucleotides are TGTGCCTGGACGAGGTACGCGAACACCGGGGAGCTGTTTTTT.